This record covers a single T cell receptor (beta chain). The data belong to a study of CD8+ T cells in alopecia areata. Sample treatment: oral pan-JAK inhibitor, 5-10 mg twice daily. CDR3 length: 13 amino acids. Per germline, CDR1 SGDLS and CDR2 YYNGEE. Germline trimming cut 9 bases from V and 3 bases from J; bases unmatched to any gene: 5. cDNA reverse transcribed from extracted RNA served as the sequencing template. TCRdb's table, derived via immunoSEQ multiplex PCR, lists solely in-frame clones and lacks some. The table lists approximately 210,000 clones, under 70% of them singletons. The rearrangement joins TRBV9 to TRBJ2-2; the match to TRBD1 covers 7 bases. The sequences come from CD4+ T cells sorted from blood, collected at approximately week 45, from a patient treated with tofacitinib. This clonotype was obtained from a human donor with alopecia areata. CDR3 region: CATRQGDTGELFF. For the CDR3, the DNA is TGTGCCACGAGACAGGGAGACACCGGGGAGCTGTTTTTT.